This T cell receptor beta chain was recovered during a study of CD8+ T cells in alopecia areata. Study-level findings and limits: Lesional scalp, notably in alopecia totalis/universalis, had clonality above that of normal scalp. Sequencing of scalp tissue also captures the resident alphabeta T cells of normal skin.

To note about this clone: Its cognate antigen is unknown.

There are 13 residues in the CDR3. CDR1 and CDR2 (germline): MNHEY, SVGAGI. The ends were cut back, 7 bases at V and 5 bases at J, with 14 bases in the middle. RNA was isolated and reverse transcribed to cDNA, the sequencing template. Assay used: immunoSEQ multiplex PCR; TCRdb lists only in-frame clones, some missing. Among 140,000 to 150,000 clones listed, 62% were seen once. The TCR was taken from a human donor in good health. The sample was CD8+ T cells sorted from blood. This chain uses TRBV6-5 with TRBJ1-1; maybe TRBD1 (6 bases). CDR3: CASNKGVGTEAFF. The CDR3 DNA reads TGTGCCAGCAACAAGGGGGTGGGGACTGAAGCTTTCTTT.